Given below is one TCR beta chain in context. What it recognizes is unknown. This record belongs to a study of T cell repertoires in cytomegalovirus infection. Overall study findings and caveats: HLA-C-restricted CMV clonotypes gave the most frequent clonotype in two of eight donors.

TCRdb processed the reads anew with MiXCR; each CDR3 protein has one entry. This sample has roughly 120,000 distinct CDR3 sequences; roughly 32% occur once, and the top ten carry about 54%. The sequence came from a human donor in good health (CMV status not recorded). Some clones in this sample may be carry-over from other donors' samples. The sequences come from CD8+ T cells from cultured PBMCs, collected from culture after CMV antigen stimulation.

CDR3 sequence (DNA): TGTGCCAGCAGCTTAGTTTTCGGGGGGTACTACAATGAGCAGTTCTTC. This translates into CASSLVFGGYYNEQFF. The chain combines TRBV11-1 with TRBJ2-1; 7 bases align to TRBD2. The CDR3 length is 16 residues. Trimming removed 1 base from V and 3 bases from J; junction bases left unmatched: 6. CDR1 and CDR2 from the germline V gene are SGHAT and FQDESV (reference sequence).